This TCR beta chain was obtained from a study of T-cell memory formation after mild COVID-19. Across the study: The study found TCR clusters largely donor specific. General observations from the study: A balance of CD4 and CD8 characterized clones contracting day 15 to 85, whereas later expanders leaned CD4+. The main location of contracting CD4+ clones was CM and EM, and that of contracting CD8+ clones was EMRA.

This clonotype was seen more than once but under ten times. The antigen is unknown. Employing constant-segment primers, 5'RACE generated TCR alpha and TCR beta cDNA libraries bearing sample barcodes and UMIs. From the 5' RACE reads, TCRdb called clonotypes with MiXCR, one entry per CDR3 protein. Of fewer than 350,000 distinct CDR3 sequences in the sample, approximately 15% were seen once. The CDR3 extends over 18 amino acids. The rearrangement uses TRBV21-1 and TRBJ2-3; the DNA was not compared with TRBD2, the D call given in the table. TRBV21-1 is reported as a pseudogene. The specimen sequenced was PBMCs or a T cell subset sorted from them (not recorded which). This receptor was taken from a man between 18 and 35 years old who had mild COVID-19 (a few samples of this study predate the infection). Cell type and time point are not known. The DNA of the CDR3 is TGTGCCAGCAGCAAATTGGGGGGCCCTTTAGGGGTGCCAGATACGCAGTATTTT. The encoded protein is CASSKLGGPLGVPDTQYF.